This T cell receptor beta chain was captured in a study of identical twins. The study's findings and limits: Monozygotic twins shared more out-of-frame TCR alpha than recombination models predicted. Whereas memory repertoires showed no such difference, abundant cord blood beta clonotypes carried fewer insertions.

This clonotype was picked up many times. Its target is unknown. This CDR3 has 13 residues. The V and J ends lost 0 bases and 9 bases, in that order; junction bases with no gene match: 3. The V gene's germline CDR1 is SGDLS and CDR2 YYNGEE. TCRdb redid the calling of the 5' RACE reads with MiXCR, one entry per CDR3 protein. Of approximately 680,000 distinct CDR3 sequences in the sample, 7.1% are singletons; the top ten hold roughly 1.6%. These data were also reused for a study on yellow fever vaccine responses in identical twins.

V and J are TRBV9 and TRBJ1-5; 7 nucleotides line up with TRBD1. Input material: PBMCs. The source of this sequence is a woman between 18 and 30 years old in good health. The CDR3 DNA sequence: TGTGCCAGCAGCGTAGAAAGGACAGGGCCCCAGCATTTT. Its protein is CASSVERTGPQHF.